A single sample gave rise to the 20 T cell receptor beta chains below, sequenced in a study of Ad26.COV2.S vaccination and SARS-CoV-2 variants (dated by TCRdb to the early 2020s). Library preparation employed the immunoSEQ multiplex PCR assay. Drawn from immuneACCESS, this table holds only the in-frame rearrangements with V and J called that TCRdb kept. Clones are partly lost; checked studies trace under half to an unresolved V gene and leave the rest unexplained. This sample holds 400,000 to 450,000 clones; 92% were observed only once. The biggest ten clones account for under 2% of the sample. The treatment or condition label here, explained by the study, means: some 20 received Ad26.COV2.S at low or high dose, single or two shots; about 5 received placebo; per-sample allocation not given. Repertoires of vaccine and placebo recipients were sequenced from samples taken on day 63 after the first injection.

The sample in question was peripheral blood, obtained in a trial of Ad26.COV2.S vaccine versus placebo. The receptors stem from a person between 18 and 60 years old who received the Ad26.COV2.S COVID-19 vaccine or a placebo.

As concerns this clone: Additional DNA sequences in this sample encode the identical CDR3. The chain combines TRBV19 with TRBJ2-2; D tentatively reads TRBD1 or TRBD2 (6 bases each). The CDR3 is made up of 13 amino acids. V was clipped by 9 bases and J by 0 bases, with 8 bases between them. Germline loops: CDR1 LNHDA, CDR2 SQIVND (reference sequence). The CDR3, as DNA: TGTGCCAGCGGGGGCCCGAACACCGGGGAGCTGTTTTTT. Translation: CASGGPNTGELFF. The full variable domain, in which reference TRBV19 and TRBJ2-2 provide the parts outside the CDR3, is DGGITQSPKYLFRKEGQNVTLSCEQNLNHDAMYWYRQDPGQGLRLIYYSQIVNDFQKGDIAEGYSVSREKKESFPLTVTSAQKNPTAFYLCASGGPNTGELFFGEGSRLTVL.

The rearrangement joins TRBV20-1 to TRBJ2-7; D is undetermined. Trimming removed 0 bases from V and 10 bases from J, with 7 bases in between. Germline loops: CDR1 DFQATT, CDR2 SNEGSKA (reference sequence). This CDR3 has 10 amino acids. For the CDR3, the DNA is TGCAGTGCTAGAGATGTGGTTCAGTACTTC. Protein sequence: CSARDVVQYF.

The CDR3 DNA follows: TGTGCCAGCAGTGACGATCGGACTAGTGGCTACAATGAGCAGTTCTTC. Its protein product is CASSDDRTSGYNEQFF. The rearrangement joins TRBV2 to TRBJ2-1; 7 nucleotides agree with TRBD2. From germline, CDR1 is SNHLY and CDR2 FYNNEI. The J segment lost 3 bases and the V segment lost 3 bases, leaving 8 bases of the junction unmatched. The length of the CDR3 is 16 residues.

J is TRBJ1-5 and V is TRBV4-3; D uncertain. The CDR3 is 13 residues long. Looked up from germline, CDR1 is LGHNA and CDR2 is YSLEER. V was clipped by 2 bases and J by 4 bases, with 6 bases between them. The CDR3 reads CASSQTANQPQHF. The CDR3 DNA follows: TGCGCCAGCAGCCAAACGGCGAATCAGCCCCAGCATTTT.

The chain joins TRBV28 to TRBJ2-3; 7 bases line up with TRBD2. This CDR3 is built from 15 residues. Unmatched junction bases numbered 5, after V lost 1 base and J lost 4 bases. Germline V gene sequence: CDR1 MDHEN, CDR2 SYDVKM. This CDR3 reads CASSLLGGGPDTQYF. The CDR3 DNA is TGTGCCAGCAGTTTATTGGGCGGGGGTCCAGATACGCAGTATTTT.

The chain has TRBV6-6 and TRBJ2-7, with D perhaps given as TRBD1 or TRBD2 (5 bases each). Per germline, CDR1 MNHNY and CDR2 SVGAGI (reference sequence). The germline V and J ends were trimmed by 0 bases and 6 bases, with 12 bases remaining between them. This CDR3 comprises 14 residues. CDR3 bases: TGTGCCAGCAGTTACTCGACATCAGGGACCGAGCAGTACTTC. It specifies CASSYSTSGTEQYF.

V is TRBV12-3 or TRBV12-4 and J is TRBJ1-2, with no clear D. Between the trimmed V and J ends, which lost 5 bases and 5 bases, there was a span of 9 bases. This CDR3 has 12 amino acids. Here the CDR3 DNA reads TGTGCCAGCAGTGACGGATCGTATGGCTACACCTTC. Amino acid sequence: CASSDGSYGYTF.

The genes are TRBV2 and TRBJ1-1, with 7 bases matching TRBD1. This CDR3 is 14 amino acids long. The germline gives CDR1 SNHLY, CDR2 FYNNEI. Trimming at V came to 8 bases and at J to 0 bases, leaving 6 bases not matched to a gene. CDR3 protein: CASRWGQMNTEAFF. DNA of the CDR3: TGTGCCAGCCGTTGGGGACAGATGAACACTGAAGCTTTCTTT. The complete variable domain, with remaining parts taken from reference TRBV2 and TRBJ1-1, reads EPEVTQTPSHQVTQMGQEVILRCVPISNHLYFYWYRQILGQKVEFLVSFYNNEISEKSEIFDDQFSVERPDGSNFTLKIRSTKLEDSAMYFCASRWGQMNTEAFFGQGTRLTVV.

The chain is built from TRBV4-3 and TRBJ2-3; 9 bases map to TRBD2. Losses at the gene ends were 4 bases for V and 10 bases for J; bases not matched to a gene: 9. The CDR3 is made up of 14 amino acids. Germline-derived CDR1 and CDR2 are LGHNA and YSLEER. CDR3 in amino acids: CASSPSGARVPQYF. The CDR3 coding sequence is TGCGCCAGCAGCCCTAGCGGGGCGAGAGTGCCGCAGTATTTT.

V is TRBV30 and J is TRBJ1-2; D perhaps matches TRBD1 (5 bases). CDR1 is GTSNPN and CDR2 is SVGIG in the germline V gene (reference sequence). V dropped 4 bases and J dropped 4 bases, with 16 bases sitting between them. The CDR3 extends over 14 amino acids. This CDR3 reads CAWKGQGGLYGYTF. DNA for the CDR3: TGTGCCTGGAAAGGGCAGGGAGGTCTCTATGGCTACACCTTC. Filled out from reference TRBV30 and TRBJ1-2, the complete variable domain reads SQTIHQWPATLVQPVGSPLSLECTVEGTSNPNLYWYRQAAGRGLQLLFYSVGIGQISSEVPQNLSASRPQDRQFILSSKKLLLSDSGFYLCAWKGQGGLYGYTFGSGTRLTVV.

The chain carries TRBV7-6 and TRBJ2-2; possible D gene TRBD1, 6 bases. Trimming removed 1 base at V and 3 bases at J, with 21 bases between. Germline V gene lookup returns CDR1 SGHVS and CDR2 FNYEAQ. This CDR3 is built from 19 residues. The CDR3 region is CASSLVPLGSGVDTGELFF. The CDR3, as DNA: TGTGCCAGCAGCTTAGTCCCACTAGGGTCAGGGGTTGACACCGGGGAGCTGTTTTTT.

The chain carries TRBV23-1 and TRBJ1-2; no clear D. TRBV23-1 is designated an ORF whose function remains uncertain. CDR3 length: 14 residues. V lost 10 bases to trimming and J lost 4 bases, with 19 bases between them. CDR3 protein: CANWQPLTLYGYTF. The CDR3 nucleotides are TGCGCCAACTGGCAGCCGCTCACTCTCTATGGCTACACCTTC.

The chain links TRBV10-3 to TRBJ2-7, with 9 nucleotides matching TRBD1. Germline CDR1 is ENHRY and CDR2 is SYGVKD. The CDR3 runs to 16 residues. The ends lost 0 bases at V and 2 bases at J; junction bases unmatched: 5. CDR3 in amino acids: CAISESGTGNPYEQYF. DNA for the CDR3: TGTGCCATCAGTGAGTCTGGGACAGGGAATCCCTACGAGCAGTACTTC.

The V gene is TRBV7-2, the J gene TRBJ2-3, with 9 positions matching TRBD2. The V segment lost 5 bases and the J segment 0 bases; nucleotides outside the gene matches: 12. There are 18 residues in the CDR3. Germline assignment: CDR1 SGHTA and CDR2 FQGNSA. CDR3 sequence: CASSTRGGLAFSTDTQYF. The CDR3, as DNA: TGTGCCAGCAGCACGCGTGGGGGACTAGCTTTTAGCACAGATACGCAGTATTTT.

V and J are TRBV27 and TRBJ1-6, with 11 bases matching TRBD1. The CDR3 loop spans 16 amino acids. After removal of 3 bases from V and 8 bases from J, the junction contained 6 bases not matched to a gene. Germline V gene data show CDR1 as MNHEY and CDR2 as SMNVEV (reference sequence). As DNA, the CDR3 is TGTGCCAGCAGTTTCACCGGGGACAGGGGGTATTCACCCCTCCACTTT. This translates into CASSFTGDRGYSPLHF.

The V call is TRBV19, the J call TRBJ1-2, with TRBD1 matching 7 bases. Germline CDR1 is LNHDA and CDR2 is SQIVND (reference sequence). The CDR3 contains 15 residues. V dropped 7 bases and J dropped 4; count of bases not matched to a gene: 12. CDR3 residues: CASTHATGWGYGYTF. The DNA of the CDR3 is TGTGCCAGTACCCACGCGACAGGGTGGGGCTATGGCTACACCTTC.

The gene calls are TRBV18 and TRBJ2-1, with a possible D match to TRBD2 (6 bases). This CDR3 has 15 amino acids. In germline, CDR1 is KGHSH, CDR2 LQKENI. The V end lost 1 base, the J end lost 10 bases, and 17 bases lay between the germline ends. Written as DNA, the CDR3 is TGTGCCAGCTCACCACGGTTTTCGGGGGTATGGGAGCAGTTCTTC. It codes for CASSPRFSGVWEQFF.

The rearrangement links TRBV25-1 to TRBJ2-1; no reliable D call. There are 16 residues in the CDR3. The V end lost 0 bases, the J end lost 8 bases, and 17 bases lay between the germline ends. Germline CDR1 reads MGHDK; CDR2 reads SYGVNS. CDR3: CASSEYGLGFSDEQFF. The CDR3 DNA sequence: TGTGCCAGCAGTGAATATGGCCTAGGTTTCAGCGATGAGCAGTTCTTC.

The CDR3, as DNA: TGTGCCAGCATGGACAGGGCAGGCCTTTCCTACGAGCAGTACTTC. Translating gives CASMDRAGLSYEQYF. This chain joins TRBV27 and TRBJ2-7; 8 bases fit TRBD1. Germline trimming cut 7 bases from V and 1 base from J; bases unmatched to any gene: 9. CDR3 length equals 15 residues. Germline V gives CDR1 MNHEY, CDR2 SMNVEV (reference sequence).

The chain couples TRBV7-2 to TRBJ2-1, with TRBD2 identical over 10 bases. The CDR3 extends over 15 amino acids. CDR1 SGHTA and CDR2 FQGNSA come from the germline V gene. J gave up 4 bases and V 6 bases, and 6 bases lay outside the gene matches. The CDR3 region is CASSFSGGEYNEQFF. CDR3 nucleotide sequence: TGTGCCAGCAGTTTCAGCGGGGGGGAATACAATGAGCAGTTCTTC.